Shown below are 11 T cell receptor beta chains from a single sample sequenced in a study of blood T cell repertoires in COVID-19. Here immunoSEQ multiplex PCR was the method, and the copy in TCRdb shows in-frame clones only, minus some. The data hold approximately 300,000 clones, with approximately 86% observed a single time. Sample: peripheral blood. All receptors come from a woman between 50 and 59 years old who had recovered from COVID-19.

This chain links TRBV12-5 with TRBJ1-5; 8 bases align to TRBD1. The ends lost 4 bases at V and 0 bases at J; junction bases unmatched: 5. The CDR3 consists of 16 residues. Germline V gives CDR1 LGHNT, CDR2 FRNRAP. The CDR3 sequence is CASGSGQGNSNQPQHF. The CDR3 bases are TGTGCTAGTGGTTCAGGACAGGGAAATAGCAATCAGCCCCAGCATTTT.

The chain combines TRBV5-6 with TRBJ2-5, with a weak D call TRBD2 (5 bases). Trimming removed 0 bases from V and 3 bases from J, with 9 bases in between. The germline gives CDR1 SGHDT, CDR2 YYEEEE. The CDR3 covers 14 residues. CDR3 region: CASSLVDGEETQYF. CDR3 DNA sequence: TGTGCCAGCAGCTTGGTGGACGGGGAAGAGACCCAGTACTTC.

The rearrangement uses TRBV2 and TRBJ1-4; D ambiguous. The germline CDR1 and CDR2 sequences are SNHLY and FYNNEI. V lost 6 bases and J lost 6, with 17 bases in between. CDR3 length equals 15 residues. The CDR3 here is CASRVRRSPHEKLFF. The CDR3 DNA reads TGTGCCAGCAGAGTCCGGCGGTCGCCTCATGAAAAACTGTTTTTT. The complete variable domain, with remaining parts taken from reference TRBV2 and TRBJ1-4, reads EPEVTQTPSHQVTQMGQEVILRCVPISNHLYFYWYRQILGQKVEFLVSFYNNEISEKSEIFDDQFSVERPDGSNFTLKIRSTKLEDSAMYFCASRVRRSPHEKLFFGSGTQLSVL.

This clone was observed a handful of times. V gene TRBV2 combines with J gene TRBJ2-7; D might be TRBD1 (6 bases). Trimming cost V 5 bases and J 0 bases, with 14 bases left between them. Germline CDR1 SNHLY, CDR2 FYNNEI. This CDR3 is 15 amino acids long. CDR3 nucleotide sequence: TGTGCCAGCAGTTACAGGGCGCTCAGCTCCTACGAGCAGTACTTC. Translating it yields CASSYRALSSYEQYF.

The chain has TRBV5-4 and TRBJ2-2, with D uncertain. Germline CDR1 is SGHNT and CDR2 is YYREEE (reference sequence). The CDR3 totals 13 residues. V gave up 0 bases and J gave up 4 bases, with 4 bases separating them. The CDR3 loop reads CASSLDRTGELFF. CDR3 DNA: TGTGCCAGCAGCTTGGATCGCACCGGGGAGCTGTTTTTT.

This chain links TRBV5-1 with TRBJ1-1, with 7 bases aligning to TRBD1. Trimming cost V 5 bases and J 4 bases; bases outside gene matches: 8. The CDR3 loop spans 14 amino acids. The V gene's germline CDR1 is SGHRS and CDR2 YFSETQ. The CDR3 loop is CASRYWDSSTEAFF. The CDR3 nucleotides read TGCGCCAGCAGGTACTGGGACAGTTCCACTGAAGCTTTCTTT.

This chain's CDR3 is CASSLAYAGAEQYF. In nucleotides, the CDR3 is TGTGCCAGCAGCTTAGCGTATGCGGGGGCCGAGCAGTACTTC. The rearrangement links TRBV7-2 to TRBJ2-7; the D gene is possibly TRBD2 (7 bases). Deletions cut 0 bases from V and 6 bases from J, with 12 bases between. CDR1 is SGHTA and CDR2 is FQGNSA in the germline V gene. The CDR3 covers 14 residues.

The genes are TRBV9 and TRBJ1-1, with TRBD1 identical over 11 bases. This CDR3 region has 15 residues. Germline V lookup: CDR1 SGDLS, CDR2 YYNGEE. V lost 3 bases and J lost 6; bases outside the gene matches: 7. The CDR3 DNA sequence: TGTGCCAGCAGCGACGGGACAGGGGGTCCTTCTGAAGCTTTCTTT. Residues: CASSDGTGGPSEAFF. Full variable domain (missing parts from reference TRBV9 and TRBJ1-1): DSGVTQTPKHLITATGQRVTLRCSPRSGDLSVYWYQQSLDQGLQFLIQYYNGEERAKGNILERFSAQQFPDLHSELNLSSLELGDSALYFCASSDGTGGPSEAFFGQGTRLTVV.

This clone occurred once. The chain combines TRBV28 with TRBJ2-1, with D unresolved. This CDR3 is 16 amino acids long. The V end lost 5 bases, the J end lost 8 bases, and 22 bases lay between the germline ends. CDR1 MDHEN and CDR2 SYDVKM come from the germline V gene. The CDR3 loop reads CASSTPPAPRSDEQFF. CDR3 coding DNA: TGTGCCAGCAGTACCCCCCCAGCGCCGAGATCCGATGAGCAGTTCTTC.

The chain recombines TRBV30 with TRBJ1-2, with D possibly matching TRBD1 (5 bases). Germline CDR1 is GTSNPN and CDR2 is SVGIG (reference sequence). The CDR3 runs 13 residues. The ends were cut back, 4 bases at V and 2 bases at J, with 11 bases in the middle. The CDR3 here is CAWNREGNYGYTF. CDR3 nucleotide sequence: TGTGCCTGGAATCGGGAGGGGAACTATGGCTACACCTTC. The whole variable domain, remainder taken from reference TRBV30 and TRBJ1-2, is SQTIHQWPATLVQPVGSPLSLECTVEGTSNPNLYWYRQAAGRGLQLLFYSVGIGQISSEVPQNLSASRPQDRQFILSSKKLLLSDSGFYLCAWNREGNYGYTFGSGTRLTVV.

V and J are TRBV4-2 and TRBJ1-1, with TRBD1 matching over 7 bases. CDR1 is LGHNA, CDR2 YNFKEQ, per germline. The CDR3 length is 17 residues. Losses at the gene ends were 1 base for V and 4 bases for J; bases not matched to a gene: 12. CDR3 region: CASSQVGAGGSGTEAFF. As DNA, the CDR3 is TGTGCCAGCAGCCAAGTCGGTGCAGGGGGTTCGGGCACTGAAGCTTTCTTT.